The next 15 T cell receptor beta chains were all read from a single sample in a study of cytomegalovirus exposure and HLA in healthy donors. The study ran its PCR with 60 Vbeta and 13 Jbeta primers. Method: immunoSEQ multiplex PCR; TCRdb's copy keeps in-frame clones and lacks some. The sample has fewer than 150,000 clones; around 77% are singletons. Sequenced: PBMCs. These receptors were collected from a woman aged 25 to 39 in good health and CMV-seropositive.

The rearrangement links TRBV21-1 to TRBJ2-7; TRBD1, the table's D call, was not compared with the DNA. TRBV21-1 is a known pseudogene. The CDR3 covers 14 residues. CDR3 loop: CASSRTGEGNEQYF. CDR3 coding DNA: TGTGCCAGCAGCAGGACAGGGGAGGGGAACGAGCAGTACTTC.

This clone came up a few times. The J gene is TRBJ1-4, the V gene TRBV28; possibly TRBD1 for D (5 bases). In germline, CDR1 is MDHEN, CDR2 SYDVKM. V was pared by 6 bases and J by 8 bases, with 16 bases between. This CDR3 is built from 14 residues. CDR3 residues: CASRTEAGPEKLFF. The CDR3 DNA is TGTGCCAGCAGGACAGAGGCGGGGCCCGAAAAACTGTTTTTT.

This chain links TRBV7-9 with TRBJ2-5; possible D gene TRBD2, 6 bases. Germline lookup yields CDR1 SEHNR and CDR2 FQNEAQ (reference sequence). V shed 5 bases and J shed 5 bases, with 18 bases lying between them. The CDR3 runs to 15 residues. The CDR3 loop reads CASSPPFRLGETQYF. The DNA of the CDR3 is TGTGCCAGCAGCCCCCCATTTAGACTAGGGGAGACCCAGTACTTC.

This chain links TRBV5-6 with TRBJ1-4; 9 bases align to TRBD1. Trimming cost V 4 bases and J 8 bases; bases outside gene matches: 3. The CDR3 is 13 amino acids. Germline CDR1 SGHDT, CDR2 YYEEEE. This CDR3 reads CASSLGTGEKLFF. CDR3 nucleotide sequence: TGTGCCAGCAGCCTTGGGACAGGGGAAAAACTGTTTTTT.

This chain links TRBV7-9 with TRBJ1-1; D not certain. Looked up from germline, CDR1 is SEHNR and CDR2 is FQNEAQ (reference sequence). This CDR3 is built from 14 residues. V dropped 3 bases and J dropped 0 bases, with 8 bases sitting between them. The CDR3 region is CASSFRELNTEAFF. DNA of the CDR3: TGTGCCAGCAGCTTCCGAGAGTTGAACACTGAAGCTTTCTTT.

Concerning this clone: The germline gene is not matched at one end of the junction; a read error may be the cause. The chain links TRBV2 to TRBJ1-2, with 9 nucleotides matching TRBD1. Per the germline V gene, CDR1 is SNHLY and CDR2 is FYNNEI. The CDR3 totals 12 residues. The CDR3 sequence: CASSEVGTGLLF. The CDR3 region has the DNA TGTGCCAGCAGTGAAGTTGGGACAGGGCTTTTGTTC.

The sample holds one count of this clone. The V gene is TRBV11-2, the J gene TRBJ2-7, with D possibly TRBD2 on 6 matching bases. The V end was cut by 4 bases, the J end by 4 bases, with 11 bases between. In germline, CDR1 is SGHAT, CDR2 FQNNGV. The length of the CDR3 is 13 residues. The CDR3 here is CASSSGTHYEQYF. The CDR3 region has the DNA TGTGCCAGCAGCTCCGGGACTCATTACGAGCAGTACTTC.

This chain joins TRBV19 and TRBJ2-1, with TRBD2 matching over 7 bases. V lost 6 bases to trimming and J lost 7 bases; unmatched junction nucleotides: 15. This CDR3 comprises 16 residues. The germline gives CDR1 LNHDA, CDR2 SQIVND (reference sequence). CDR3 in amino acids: CASSSWRAGSGNEQFF. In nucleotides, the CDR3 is TGTGCCAGTAGCTCCTGGCGAGCGGGAAGTGGAAATGAGCAGTTCTTC.

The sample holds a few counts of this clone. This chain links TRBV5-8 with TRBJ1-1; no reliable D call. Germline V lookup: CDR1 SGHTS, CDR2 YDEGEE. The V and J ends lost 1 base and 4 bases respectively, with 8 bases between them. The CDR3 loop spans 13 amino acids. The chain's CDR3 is CASSLPAGTEAFF. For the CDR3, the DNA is TGTGCCAGCAGCTTGCCGGCGGGCACTGAAGCTTTCTTT.

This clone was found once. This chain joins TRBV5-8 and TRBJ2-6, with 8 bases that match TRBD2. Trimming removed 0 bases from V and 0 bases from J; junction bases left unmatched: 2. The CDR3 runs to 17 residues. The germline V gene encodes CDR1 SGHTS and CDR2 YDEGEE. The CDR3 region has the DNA TGTGCCAGCAGCTTGGGACTAGCGTACTCTGGGGCCAACGTCCTGACTTTC. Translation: CASSLGLAYSGANVLTF.

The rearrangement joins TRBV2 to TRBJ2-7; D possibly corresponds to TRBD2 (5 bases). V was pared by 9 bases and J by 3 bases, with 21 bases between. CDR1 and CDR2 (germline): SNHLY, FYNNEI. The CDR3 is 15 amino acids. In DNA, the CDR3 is TGTGCCAGGCGGGTCGAGTCGGGCCCCGTCTACGAGCAGTACTTC. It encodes CARRVESGPVYEQYF.

The CDR3 coding sequence is TGTGCCAGCAGCTCCGGGACAGGGGGCTGGGCTGAAGCTTTCTTT. It specifies CASSSGTGGWAEAFF. The chain uses TRBV7-3 and TRBJ1-1, with 12 bases identical to TRBD1. V shed 4 bases and J 6 bases; nucleotides not matched to a gene: 6. Germline CDR1 and CDR2: SGHTA and FQGTGA. The CDR3 runs 15 residues.

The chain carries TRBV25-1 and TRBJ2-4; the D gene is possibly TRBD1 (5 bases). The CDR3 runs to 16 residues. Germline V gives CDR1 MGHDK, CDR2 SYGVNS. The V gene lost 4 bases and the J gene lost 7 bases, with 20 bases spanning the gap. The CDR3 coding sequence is TGTGCCAGCAGTGCCCACCTAGGGGTTACCGGGAACATTCAGTACTTC. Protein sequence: CASSAHLGVTGNIQYF. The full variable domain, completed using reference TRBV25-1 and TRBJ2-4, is EADIYQTPRYLVIGTGKKITLECSQTMGHDKMYWYQQDPGMELHLIHYSYGVNSTEKGDLSSESTVSRIRTEHFPLTLESARPSHTSQYLCASSAHLGVTGNIQYFGAGTRLSVL.

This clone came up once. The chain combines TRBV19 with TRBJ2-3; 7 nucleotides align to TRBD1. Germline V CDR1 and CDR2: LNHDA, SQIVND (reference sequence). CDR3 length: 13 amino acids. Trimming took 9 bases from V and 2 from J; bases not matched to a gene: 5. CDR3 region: CASNRGSTDTQYF. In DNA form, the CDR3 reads TGTGCCAGCAACAGGGGCTCCACAGATACGCAGTATTTT.

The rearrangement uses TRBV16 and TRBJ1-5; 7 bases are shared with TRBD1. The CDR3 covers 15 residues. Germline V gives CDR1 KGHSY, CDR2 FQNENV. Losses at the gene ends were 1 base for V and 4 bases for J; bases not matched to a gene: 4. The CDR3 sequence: CASSQWGTVNQPQHF. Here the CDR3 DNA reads TGTGCCAGCAGCCAATGGGGGACAGTAAATCAGCCCCAGCATTTT.